A single sample is the source of the 26 T cell receptor beta chains below, sequenced in a study of shared clonotypes between healthy human individuals. TCRdb keeps only in-frame clones here, not all; method: immunoSEQ multiplex PCR. The sample has approximately 1.5 million clones, roughly 98.5% seen once; the top ten hold 0.36%. The sequencing sample was made of naive CD4+ T cells sorted from blood. Subset defined: CD45RA+ positively selected. The source of these receptors is a man aged 25-40 years in good health.

This clone was detected once. The gene calls are TRBV19 and TRBJ2-2, with a possible D match to TRBD1 (6 bases). Germline V gives CDR1 LNHDA, CDR2 SQIVND (reference sequence). Trimming cost V 5 bases and J 1 base, with 14 bases left between them. The CDR3 totals 16 residues. In DNA, the CDR3 is TGTGCCAGTAGTCTAGCCCCGGGACAGAACACCGGGGAGCTGTTTTTT. It specifies CASSLAPGQNTGELFF.

This sequence joins TRBV7-9 and TRBJ1-2; TRBD1 is a possible D gene (5 bases). V lost 2 bases to trimming and J lost 0 bases, with 13 bases between them. CDR1 and CDR2 from the germline V gene are SEHNR and FQNEAQ (reference sequence). The CDR3 is 16 residues long. This CDR3 is CASSLLGQGTNYGYTF. CDR3 nucleotides: TGTGCCAGCAGCTTATTGGGCCAGGGTACTAACTATGGCTACACCTTC.

V gene TRBV7-9 combines with J gene TRBJ2-3; 9 nucleotides line up with TRBD2. Trimming at V came to 0 bases and at J to 6 bases, leaving 10 bases not matched to a gene. The CDR3 has 17 amino acids. The V gene's germline CDR1 is SEHNR and CDR2 FQNEAQ (reference sequence). CDR3 nucleotides: TGTGCCAGCAGCTTAGCGGATGCGGGAGGGCCATCGGATACGCAGTATTTT. It encodes CASSLADAGGPSDTQYF. The whole variable domain, filled in from reference TRBV7-9 and TRBJ2-3, reads DTGVSQNPRHKITKRGQNVTFRCDPISEHNRLYWYRQTLGQGPEFLTYFQNEAQLEKSRLLSDRFSAERPKGSFSTLEIQRTEQGDSAMYLCASSLADAGGPSDTQYFGPGTRLTVL.

With respect to this clone: At the DNA level, this CDR3 is encoded by other sequences in the same sample as well. This sequence joins TRBV29-1 and TRBJ2-7, with 7 bases aligning to TRBD1. Germline V gene data show CDR1 as SQVTM and CDR2 as ANQGSEA. The CDR3 loop spans 12 amino acids. The junction had 5 bases not matched to a gene; V was cut back by 6 bases and J by 3 bases. Written as DNA, the CDR3 is TGCAGCGTGCAAGGGGGCGGCTACGAGCAGTACTTC. Protein sequence: CSVQGGGYEQYF.

The rearrangement links TRBV15 to TRBJ1-4, with D hard to call. V shed 1 base and J shed 8 bases, with 11 bases lying between them. Germline values: CDR1 LNHNV, CDR2 YYDKDF (reference sequence). The CDR3 loop spans 14 amino acids. The chain's CDR3 is CATSRAISEEKLFF. CDR3 nucleotide sequence: TGTGCCACCAGCAGAGCGATTTCAGAAGAAAAACTGTTTTTT.

This chain links TRBV9 with TRBJ2-1, with 14 bases lining up with TRBD2. J gave up 7 bases and V 4 bases, and 7 bases lay outside the gene matches. CDR1 and CDR2 from the germline V gene are SGDLS and YYNGEE. The CDR3 extends over 16 amino acids. CDR3 DNA sequence: TGTGCCAGCAGCCCGGGACTAGCGGGAGTTGTTAATGAGCAGTTCTTC. Translating gives CASSPGLAGVVNEQFF. The full variable domain, its missing parts supplied by reference TRBV9 and TRBJ2-1, is DSGVTQTPKHLITATGQRVTLRCSPRSGDLSVYWYQQSLDQGLQFLIQYYNGEERAKGNILERFSAQQFPDLHSELNLSSLELGDSALYFCASSPGLAGVVNEQFFGPGTRLTVL.

The V gene is TRBV4-2, the J gene TRBJ2-2; TRBD1 might be the D (8 bases). The CDR3 length is 15 residues. CDR1 and CDR2 (germline): LGHNA, YNFKEQ. Trimming took 4 bases from V and 5 from J, leaving 14 bases between them. In DNA form, the CDR3 reads TGTGCCAGCAGCCTGTACAGGGGGGGGACCGGGGAGCTGTTTTTT. It yields the protein CASSLYRGGTGELFF.

The CDR3 DNA reads TGCGCCAGCTTTCGGGAGGGCTCCTACAATGAGCAGTTCTTC. Translating gives CASFREGSYNEQFF. The gene calls are TRBV10-2 and TRBJ2-1; 8 nucleotides match TRBD2. This CDR3 comprises 14 residues. V shed 8 bases and J 0 bases; nucleotides not matched to a gene: 3. The germline V gene encodes CDR1 WSHSY and CDR2 SAAADI.

V gene TRBV6-6 combines with J gene TRBJ2-3; perhaps TRBD1 as D (6 bases). This CDR3 is built from 14 residues. Per the germline V gene, CDR1 is MNHNY and CDR2 is SVGAGI (reference sequence). The V gene lost 6 bases and the J gene lost 0 bases, with 10 bases spanning the gap. The CDR3 coding sequence is TGTGCCAGCAGACCGGACAGAAGCACAGATACGCAGTATTTT. This codes for CASRPDRSTDTQYF.

V and J are TRBV29-1 and TRBJ2-7; D is undetermined. V dropped 2 bases and J dropped 4 bases, with 15 bases sitting between them. Germline lookup yields CDR1 SQVTM and CDR2 ANQGSEA. CDR3 size: 14 residues. CDR3 amino acids: CSVEIPGPPYEQYF. The CDR3 nucleotides are TGCAGCGTTGAAATCCCGGGCCCACCTTACGAGCAGTACTTC.

Worth noting for this clone: One end of the junction varies from germline; a read error may be responsible. Other DNA sequences in the sample encode the same CDR3. The chain joins TRBV7-2 to TRBJ1-3, with D perhaps TRBD1 (6 bases). The CDR3 totals 14 residues. Germline V CDR1 and CDR2: SGHTA, FQGNSA. For the CDR3, the DNA is TGTGCCAGCAGCTTAGACAGGGCTGGGAACACCATATATTTT. This gives the protein CASSLDRAGNTIYF.

The gene calls are TRBV28 and TRBJ2-2; D not resolved. Germline values: CDR1 MDHEN, CDR2 SYDVKM. The V end was cut by 11 bases, the J end by 1 base, with 17 bases between. CDR3 length equals 15 residues. The CDR3 coding sequence is TGTGCCTCCAGGACCCGACTTAAGAACACCGGGGAGCTGTTTTTT. It specifies CASRTRLKNTGELFF.

The chain recombines TRBV4-2 with TRBJ2-5, with D possibly being TRBD2 (6 bases). The germline gives CDR1 LGHNA, CDR2 YNFKEQ. Trimming removed 0 bases at V and 5 bases at J, with 10 bases between. The CDR3 consists of 14 residues. The CDR3 nucleotides are TGTGCCAGCAGCCAAGACGGGAGTGGGGAGACCCAGTACTTC. Translated, it gives CASSQDGSGETQYF.

The chain employs TRBV18 and TRBJ1-4; the match to TRBD1 covers 8 bases. This CDR3 is built from 13 residues. Germline CDR1 reads KGHSH; CDR2 reads LQKENI. V lost 8 bases, J lost 8 bases, and 7 bases stayed unmatched. The DNA of the CDR3 is TGTGCCAGCCGAGACGACAGGGGAGAAAAACTGTTTTTT. Its translation: CASRDDRGEKLFF. The variable domain in full, completed from reference TRBV18 and TRBJ1-4, reads NAGVMQNPRHLVRRRGQEARLRCSPMKGHSHVYWYRQLPEEGLKFMVYLQKENIIDESGMPKERFSAEFPKEGPSILRIQQVVRGDSAAYFCASRDDRGEKLFFGSGTQLSVL.

The chain couples TRBV5-1 to TRBJ1-1; TRBD1 is a possible D gene (6 bases). From germline, CDR1 is SGHRS and CDR2 YFSETQ. The CDR3 consists of 13 residues. V gave up 2 bases and J gave up 11 bases, with 16 bases separating them. CDR3 coding DNA: TGCGCCAGCAGCTTTCTTGGTCAGGGGTCCGCTTTCTTT. Residues: CASSFLGQGSAFF.

This rearrangement joins TRBV10-1 to TRBJ2-3; TRBD2 agrees at 7 bases. J lost 1 base, V lost 8 bases, and 12 bases had no gene match. The CDR3 is 16 amino acids. Looked up from germline, CDR1 is WNHNN and CDR2 is SYGVQD (reference sequence). The CDR3 loop is CASAINRLARTDTQYF. CDR3 in DNA: TGCGCCAGCGCAATAAACCGACTAGCTCGCACAGATACGCAGTATTTT.

The J gene is TRBJ2-2, the V gene TRBV7-8; no reliable D call. V lost 1 base to trimming and J lost 5 bases, with 8 bases between them. The CDR3 sequence is 14 residues long. Per the germline V gene, CDR1 is SGHVS and CDR2 is FQNEAQ. The CDR3 sequence is CASSLVVWTGELFF. In nucleotides, the CDR3 is TGTGCCAGCAGCTTAGTAGTCTGGACCGGGGAGCTGTTTTTT.

The chain employs TRBV7-9 and TRBJ2-7; D possibly corresponds to TRBD1 (5 bases). The CDR3 is 15 amino acids. The V end was cut by 4 bases, the J end by 5 bases, with 18 bases between. The germline V gene has CDR1 SEHNR and CDR2 FQNEAQ (reference sequence). In nucleotides, the CDR3 is TGTGCCAGCAGCTACGGTTTCAGGGTTGGCGACGAGCAGTACTTC. Its translation: CASSYGFRVGDEQYF.

The J gene is TRBJ1-3, the V gene TRBV28, with no clear D. The CDR3 contains 16 residues. V gave up 5 bases and J gave up 0 bases, with 14 bases separating them. Germline V CDR1 and CDR2: MDHEN, SYDVKM. The CDR3 nucleotides read TGTGCCAGCAGTCCCCTCGGACGAATCTCTGGAAACACCATATATTTT. It specifies CASSPLGRISGNTIYF.

V gene TRBV23-1 combines with J gene TRBJ1-5; a possible D gene is TRBD1 (5 bases). TRBV23-1 counts as an open reading frame of uncertain function. V lost 4 bases and J lost 0, with 19 bases in between. The CDR3 is made up of 18 amino acids. CDR3 in DNA: TGCGCCAGCAGTCCCCGGGGGTGGTTGGGGGATAGCAATCAGCCCCAGCATTTT. Its translation: CASSPRGWLGDSNQPQHF.

The V gene is TRBV2, the J gene TRBJ1-3; TRBD1 matches 9 bases. The germline V gene encodes CDR1 SNHLY and CDR2 FYNNEI. There are 15 residues in the CDR3. Losses at the gene ends were 4 bases for V and 4 bases for J; bases not matched to a gene: 5. Here the CDR3 reads CASSVTGGFGNTIYF. The CDR3 nucleotides read TGTGCCAGCAGTGTGACAGGGGGTTTCGGAAACACCATATATTTT.

This clone is a singleton in its sample. The chain is built from TRBV30 and TRBJ1-4; 9 bases map to TRBD1. CDR1 and CDR2 from the germline V gene are GTSNPN and SVGIG (reference sequence). V dropped 5 bases and J dropped 3; count of bases not matched to a gene: 1. This CDR3 has 13 amino acids. Written as DNA, the CDR3 is TGTGCCTGGGGGACAGGGTCTAATGAAAAACTGTTTTTT. The encoded protein is CAWGTGSNEKLFF.

The chain uses TRBV14 and TRBJ2-7, with D perhaps being TRBD1 or TRBD2 (5 bases each). Germline-derived CDR1 and CDR2 are SGHDN and FVKESK. The V end was cut by 8 bases, the J end by 5 bases, with 13 bases between. The CDR3 is 12 residues long. The CDR3 spells CASGQGVNEQYF. The CDR3 DNA reads as TGTGCCAGCGGGCAGGGAGTCAACGAGCAGTACTTC.

The gene calls are TRBV5-5 and TRBJ2-7, with 9 bases identical to TRBD1. Germline-derived CDR1 and CDR2 are SGHKS and YYEKEE (reference sequence). This CDR3 is 15 amino acids long. The trim removed 4 bases at V and 3 bases at J, leaving 8 bases unmatched. DNA of the CDR3: TGTGCCAGCAGCCTAAGGACAGGGGACTACTACGAGCAGTACTTC. It codes for CASSLRTGDYYEQYF.

V is TRBV28 and J is TRBJ2-2; TRBD1 matches 7 bases. CDR1 and CDR2 from the germline V gene are MDHEN and SYDVKM. The CDR3 length is 15 residues. V shed 5 bases and J 2 bases; nucleotides not matched to a gene: 5. DNA for the CDR3: TGTGCCAGCAGTGACGGGACAGCTAACACCGGGGAGCTGTTTTTT. Its translation is CASSDGTANTGELFF.

With respect to this clone: The sample contains more than one DNA sequence encoding this CDR3. The rearrangement links TRBV20-1 to TRBJ2-7; D unresolved. With 3 bases removed from V and 4 bases from J, the gap between germline ends came to 7 bases. The CDR3 spans 11 residues. From germline, CDR1 is DFQATT and CDR2 SNEGSKA (reference sequence). The CDR3, as DNA: TGCAGTGCTAGTCCCGATTACGAGCAGTACTTC. Its translation: CSASPDYEQYF.